Listed here are 10 T cell receptor beta chains from one sample, sequenced in a study of CD8+ T cells in alopecia areata. cDNA serving as the sequencing template came from extracted, reverse transcribed RNA. Data came from immunoSEQ multiplex PCR; TCRdb stores just in-frame clones and leaves some out. Found here are 110,000 to 150,000 clones, around 86% of them singletons; the top ten hold 13%. Specified treatment: oral pan-JAK inhibitor, 5-10 mg twice daily. Specimen: CD8+ T cells sorted from blood, collected at week 4, from a patient treated with tofacitinib. These receptors came from a human donor with alopecia areata.

V usage is TRBV9 and J usage is TRBJ2-1, with D possibly TRBD1 on 5 matching bases. CDR1 and CDR2 from the germline V gene are SGDLS and YYNGEE. The V and J ends lost 4 bases and 7 bases respectively, with 15 bases between them. The CDR3 is 14 residues long. CDR3 sequence: CASSPWGEENEQFF. The CDR3 coding sequence is TGTGCCAGCAGCCCCTGGGGCGAGGAAAATGAGCAGTTCTTC.

The chain carries TRBV5-1 and TRBJ2-1; D may be TRBD1 or TRBD2 (5 bases each). This CDR3 has 17 amino acids. The V and J ends lost 3 bases and 4 bases respectively, with 20 bases between them. Germline V gene sequence: CDR1 SGHRS, CDR2 YFSETQ. CDR3 sequence: CASSSVQGQGPYNEQFF. The CDR3 nucleotides read TGCGCCAGCAGCTCCGTTCAGGGTCAGGGACCGTACAATGAGCAGTTCTTC.

The chain is built from TRBV7-9 and TRBJ2-1; no definite D call. The germline V and J ends were trimmed by 0 bases and 10 bases, with 19 bases remaining between them. The length of the CDR3 is 16 residues. Germline CDR1 and CDR2: SEHNR and FQNEAQ (reference sequence). CDR3 nucleotide sequence: TGTGCCAGCAGCTTAGCTTCTGGATCTCCCTTCAACGAGCAGTTCTTC. It encodes CASSLASGSPFNEQFF.

This chain joins TRBV29-1 and TRBJ2-7, with D tentatively TRBD1 or TRBD2 (5 bases each). V lost 5 bases to trimming and J lost 3 bases, with 14 bases between them. The CDR3 is 13 amino acids. Germline CDR1 reads SQVTM; CDR2 reads ANQGSEA. The DNA for the CDR3 is TGCAGCGTTCCGGGGCAGGCCCTCTACGAGCAGTACTTC. Translating it yields CSVPGQALYEQYF.

The V call is TRBV7-9, the J call TRBJ1-2; no clear D gene. The CDR3 totals 18 residues. Germline CDR1 reads SEHNR; CDR2 reads FQNEAQ (reference sequence). Deletions cut 4 bases from V and 2 bases from J, with 23 bases between. This chain's CDR3 is CASSSFGESQGKNYGYTF. In DNA form, the CDR3 reads TGTGCCAGCAGCTCCTTTGGGGAGAGCCAAGGGAAAAACTATGGCTACACCTTC.

V is TRBV7-9 and J is TRBJ2-2, with a tentative D call TRBD2 (7 bases). The CDR3 is 17 amino acids. Between the trimmed V and J ends, which lost 5 bases and 4 bases, there was a span of 20 bases. The V gene's germline CDR1 is SEHNR and CDR2 FQNEAQ (reference sequence). In nucleotides, the CDR3 is TGTGCCAGCAGCCCAATCATGGGGGGGCGCCTCACCGGGGAGCTGTTTTTT. Translated: CASSPIMGGRLTGELFF.

The J gene is TRBJ1-2, the V gene TRBV10-3; a weak D match, TRBD1 (5 bases). V was trimmed by 0 bases and J by 0 bases, leaving 14 bases between them. The CDR3 has 17 amino acids. Germline values: CDR1 ENHRY, CDR2 SYGVKD. CDR3 nucleotide sequence: TGTGCCATCAGTGAGTCGAGGGACGGCTTAGCTAACTATGGCTACACCTTC. Its translation is CAISESRDGLANYGYTF.

This rearrangement joins TRBV5-6 to TRBJ2-2, with a weak D call TRBD2 (6 bases). Looked up from germline, CDR1 is SGHDT and CDR2 is YYEEEE. Trimming stripped 2 bases from V and 4 bases from J, with 9 bases between. This CDR3 comprises 14 residues. CDR3 nucleotide sequence: TGTGCCAGCAGCTTCGGACTAACCACCGGGGAGCTGTTTTTT. Its protein product is CASSFGLTTGELFF.

The rearrangement uses TRBV29-1 and TRBJ2-1, with TRBD1 matching over 7 bases. The J segment lost 9 bases and the V segment lost 2 bases, leaving 16 bases of the junction unmatched. CDR3 length: 16 residues. CDR1 is SQVTM and CDR2 is ANQGSEA in the germline V gene. CDR3 DNA sequence: TGCAGCGTTGAATCTTACCGGCAGGGGGTAGAGGGTGAGCAGTTCTTC. Translating it yields CSVESYRQGVEGEQFF.

The chain uses TRBV19 and TRBJ2-1; perhaps TRBD1 as D (6 bases). The CDR3 extends over 13 amino acids. Per germline, CDR1 LNHDA and CDR2 SQIVND (reference sequence). V lost 6 bases and J 5 bases, leaving 11 bases between the germline ends. The CDR3 protein is CASRETGNNEQFF. CDR3 bases: TGTGCCAGTAGGGAGACAGGCAACAATGAGCAGTTCTTC.